This is a list of T cell receptor beta chains from one sample in a study of T-cell memory formation after mild COVID-19. MiXCR, run by TCRdb on the 5' RACE reads, gives a single entry per CDR3 protein. Here the sample spans roughly 240,000 distinct CDR3 sequences, over 15% being singletons. Sequencing input: PBMCs or a T cell subset sorted from them (not recorded which). The receptors shown here come from an adult woman who had mild COVID-19 (a few samples of this study predate the infection). Cell type and time point are not known. CDR3s include the opening cysteine and the closing phenylalanine or tryptophan. A D gene is named only where the DNA matches it firmly. A clone size is listed for some rows: how often the clone was seen (once, few, many), or a class if it is expanded.

TRBV4-1	TRBJ2-1	many	TRBD2	19	CASSLTTSGGAFGSDEQFF	TGCGCCAGCAGCCTAACGACTAGCGGGGGGGCCTTTGGTAGCGATGAGCAGTTCTTC
TRBV5-1	TRBJ2-7	few	NA	14	CASSSTGTSYEQYF	TGCGCCAGCAGCTCCACCGGGACCTCCTACGAGCAGTACTTC
TRBV20-1	TRBJ2-3	NA	NA	14	CSAESSGRLGTQYF	TGCAGTGCTGAAAGCAGCGGCAGGCTGGGTACGCAGTATTTT
TRBV12-3/TRBV12-4	TRBJ2-5	few	TRBD1	15	CASSPGQGIQETQYF	TGTGCCAGCAGTCCGGGACAGGGCATCCAAGAGACCCAGTACTTC
TRBV6-5	TRBJ1-3	few	TRBD1	15	CASSSRGRGGNTIYF	TGTGCCAGCAGCTCCAGGGGGCGAGGAGGAAACACCATATATTTT
TRBV7-9	TRBJ1-4	few	NA	15	CASSLALRGNEKLFF	TGTGCCAGCAGCTTAGCGCTAAGGGGGAATGAAAAACTGTTTTTT
TRBV29-1	TRBJ2-3	NA	NA	14	CSVRDGSSTDTQYF	TGCAGCGTGAGGGACGGATCTAGCACAGATACGCAGTATTTT
TRBV7-2	TRBJ2-3	few	TRBD2	13	CASSLFETSLPDF	TGTGCCAGCAGCTTATTCGAGACTAGCCTCCCGGATTTT
TRBV24-1	TRBJ2-3	few	TRBD2	16	CATSDRTSGVGRTQYF	TGTGCCACCAGTGATAGGACTAGCGGGGTCGGGCGTACGCAGTATTTT
TRBV27	TRBJ1-5	NA	NA	15	CASSSTLTVRQPQHF	TGTGCCAGCAGTTCTACCCTAACGGTTCGTCAGCCCCAGCATTTT
TRBV12-3/TRBV12-4	TRBJ2-5	NA	TRBD1	13	CASRGDRRQTQYF	TGTGCCAGCAGAGGGGACAGGAGGCAGACCCAGTACTTC
TRBV7-2	TRBJ2-1	few	NA	15	CASSPPFGALPSQFF	TGTGCCAGCAGCCCACCTTTCGGGGCCCTACCGTCGCAGTTCTTC
TRBV2	TRBJ2-1	many	TRBD2	15	CASSEEAGGRSEQFF	TGTGCCAGCAGTGAGGAAGCGGGAGGGCGAAGTGAGCAGTTCTTC
TRBV4-1	TRBJ1-4	many	TRBD1	16	CASSTDRGPANEKLFF	TGCGCCAGCAGCACTGACAGGGGGCCGGCTAATGAAAAACTGTTTTTT
TRBV5-1	TRBJ1-2	NA	NA	14	CASSFFGQSYGYTF	TGCGCCAGCAGCTTCTTTGGACAGAGCTATGGCTACACCTTC
TRBV6-5	TRBJ2-5	few	TRBD1	16	CASSYSDTGQGETQYF	TGTGCCAGCAGTTACTCAGACACGGGACAGGGTGAGACCCAGTACTTC
TRBV30	TRBJ2-5	few	NA	13	CAWGRQAGETQYF	TGTGCCTGGGGGCGACAGGCGGGGGAGACCCAGTACTTC
TRBV4-2	TRBJ2-5	many	TRBD1	14	CASNTGVRGETQYF	TGTGCCAGCAACACAGGGGTTCGAGGGGAGACCCAGTACTTC
TRBV5-1	TRBJ1-3	few	NA	17	CASSLFGRSDSGNTIYF	TGCGCCAGCAGCTTGTTCGGCAGGTCGGACTCTGGAAACACCATATATTTT
TRBV5-1	TRBJ2-3	few	NA	13	CASRIGDTDTQYF	TGCGCCAGCAGGATCGGAGACACAGATACGCAGTATTTT
TRBV5-5	TRBJ1-5	few	NA	14	CASSLATANQPQHF	TGTGCCAGCAGCTTGGCGACAGCGAATCAGCCCCAGCATTTT
TRBV5-1	TRBJ1-6	NA	TRBD1	14	CASSYDRGQSPLHF	TGCGCCAGCAGCTACGACAGGGGCCAATCACCCCTCCACTTT
TRBV12-3/TRBV12-4	TRBJ1-1	few	NA	12	CASRPEGTEAFF	TGTGCCAGCAGGCCGGAGGGGACTGAAGCTTTCTTT
TRBV11-2	TRBJ2-3	NA	NA	15	CASSLGGSWKDTQYF	TGTGCCAGCAGCTTAGGGGGGTCCTGGAAAGATACGCAGTATTTT
TRBV12-3/TRBV12-4	TRBJ2-6	NA	TRBD1	16	CARPGRQGPGANVLTF	TGTGCCAGACCCGGGCGACAGGGTCCCGGGGCCAACGTCCTGACTTTC
TRBV7-3	TRBJ2-2	many	TRBD2	17	CASSPSPLAGNTGELFF	TGTGCCAGCAGCCCTAGTCCACTAGCGGGGAACACCGGGGAGCTGTTTTTT
TRBV2	TRBJ2-2	NA	NA	16	CASSEEGAANTGELFF	TGTGCCAGCAGTGAAGAGGGAGCGGCCAACACCGGGGAGCTGTTTTTT
TRBV11-2	TRBJ2-3	NA	NA	16	CASSLVGGASTDTQYF	TGTGCCAGCAGCTTAGTTGGGGGCGCTAGCACAGATACGCAGTATTTT
TRBV5-1	TRBJ2-3	many	NA	17	CASSLARASAGSDTQYF	TGCGCCAGCAGCTTGGCGCGGGCGTCTGCCGGGTCCGATACGCAGTATTTT
TRBV4-1	TRBJ1-1	many	NA	16	CASSLIAGTARTEAFF	TGCGCCAGCAGCCTAATTGCAGGGACCGCTAGGACTGAAGCTTTCTTT
TRBV29-1	TRBJ1-1	NA	TRBD1	14	CSVVNRGKNTEAFF	TGCAGCGTGGTTAACAGGGGGAAGAACACTGAAGCTTTCTTT
TRBV7-2	TRBJ1-2	few	NA	12	CASSLSRYGYTF	TGTGCCAGCAGCTTGAGTCGCTATGGCTACACCTTC
TRBV7-3	TRBJ1-3	NA	TRBD1	15	CASSPTGGGGNTIYF	TGTGCCAGCAGCCCTACAGGGGGAGGTGGAAACACCATATATTTT
TRBV5-6	TRBJ1-2	NA	TRBD1	16	CASSRGTATGGYGYTF	TGTGCCAGCAGCCGCGGCACCGCGACAGGGGGCTATGGCTACACCTTC
TRBV24-1	TRBJ2-6	NA	NA	17	CATSVAGISSGANVLTF	TGTGCCACCAGTGTAGCAGGGATCAGTTCTGGGGCCAACGTCCTGACTTTC
TRBV5-1	TRBJ2-3	few	NA	15	CASRRGFDSTDTQYF	TGCGCCAGCCGGCGCGGATTCGACAGCACAGATACGCAGTATTTT
TRBV15	TRBJ1-3	few	TRBD1	15	CATSREITGGDTIYF	TGTGCCACCAGCAGAGAAATAACAGGGGGAGACACCATATATTTT
TRBV5-5	TRBJ2-6	NA	NA	17	CASSLERGSSGANVLTF	TGTGCCAGCAGCTTGGAAAGAGGGAGCTCTGGGGCCAACGTCCTGACTTTC
TRBV12-3/TRBV12-4	TRBJ1-3	many	TRBD1	17	CASSSPRTGVTGNTIYF	TGTGCCAGCAGTTCGCCAAGGACAGGGGTTACTGGAAACACCATATATTTT
TRBV18	TRBJ1-4	many	NA	14	CASSPPMGNEKLFF	TGTGCCAGCTCACCACCGATGGGAAATGAAAAACTGTTTTTT
TRBV5-4	TRBJ1-2	many	NA	14	CASSLVGGAYGYTF	TGTGCCAGCAGCTTGGTGGGCGGAGCCTATGGCTACACCTTC
TRBV29-1	TRBJ1-1	few	NA	16	CSVEDRDRAQDTEAFF	TGCAGCGTTGAAGATCGAGATCGGGCGCAGGACACTGAAGCTTTCTTT
TRBV12-3/TRBV12-4	TRBJ2-5	many	TRBD2	14	CASSRTSGPETQYF	TGTGCCAGCAGTCGGACTAGCGGGCCAGAGACCCAGTACTTC
TRBV6-6	TRBJ1-6	many	NA	13	CASSDGLNSPLHF	TGTGCCAGCAGTGACGGGCTTAATTCACCCCTCCACTTT